The 14 T cell receptor beta chains given below trace back to one sample, sequenced in a study of T cell clones after liver transplantation. Data came from immunoSEQ multiplex PCR; TCRdb stores just in-frame clones and leaves some out. The sample holds around 110,000 clones; about nine tenths are singletons and the top ten take approximately 0.84%. Here the sequenced sample was CD4+ T cells from blood, taken 12 months after liver transplant. The receptors were sampled from a human patient who received a liver transplant. Some T cells may possibly be graft donor cells.

The chain is built from TRBV11-3 and TRBJ2-7; TRBD1 is a possible D gene (5 bases). Germline CDR1 and CDR2: SGHNT and YENEEA. This CDR3 is 14 amino acids long. V was clipped by 1 base and J by 3 bases, with 10 bases between them. In DNA form, the CDR3 reads TGTGCCAGCAGCTTAGTCGCCGACAGCTACGAGCAGTACTTC. Translating it yields CASSLVADSYEQYF.

The rearrangement links TRBV28 to TRBJ2-5, with D perhaps matching TRBD1 or TRBD2 (6 bases each). The V gene lost 6 bases and the J gene lost 4 bases, with 21 bases spanning the gap. Per germline, CDR1 MDHEN and CDR2 SYDVKM. The CDR3 runs to 16 residues. This CDR3 is CASSQSRGRIIETQYF. CDR3 coding DNA: TGTGCCAGCAGCCAATCCCGGGGGCGCATAATAGAGACCCAGTACTTC.

This clone was counted only a few times. V usage is TRBV6-5 and J usage is TRBJ1-1, with D perhaps TRBD1 (5 bases). V was trimmed by 2 bases and J by 0 bases, leaving 13 bases between them. The CDR3 runs to 16 residues. Germline-derived CDR1 and CDR2 are MNHEY and SVGAGI. CDR3 amino acids: CASSYAPGGVNTEAFF. The CDR3 nucleotides are TGTGCCAGCAGTTACGCACCGGGGGGGGTGAACACTGAAGCTTTCTTT.

This chain links TRBV10-3 with TRBJ1-5, with 7 bases that match TRBD1. This CDR3 has 15 amino acids. J was trimmed by 3 bases and V by 5 bases; bases with no gene match: 7. Germline CDR1 ENHRY, CDR2 SYGVKD. The chain's CDR3 is CAISPTGPDNQPQHF. In DNA, the CDR3 is TGTGCCATCAGTCCGACAGGGCCTGACAATCAGCCCCAGCATTTT.

CDR3 region: CASSLVPTGEQYF. As DNA, the CDR3 is TGTGCCAGCAGCTTAGTTCCCACCGGGGAGCAGTACTTC. The chain uses TRBV11-2 and TRBJ2-7; D not certain. The germline V gene has CDR1 SGHAT and CDR2 FQNNGV. The CDR3 contains 13 residues. Trimming shortened V by 1 base and J by 7 bases, and 11 bases separated the two germline ends.

This rearrangement joins TRBV30 to TRBJ2-3; 8 bases are shared with TRBD1. CDR1 is GTSNPN and CDR2 is SVGIG in the germline V gene (reference sequence). Trimming cost V 3 bases and J 2 bases; bases outside gene matches: 4. CDR3 size: 14 residues. CDR3 protein: CAWSRGLATDTQYF. The CDR3 nucleotides read TGTGCCTGGAGCAGGGGGCTGGCCACAGATACGCAGTATTTT.

The chain recombines TRBV9 with TRBJ2-2; unclear D gene. CDR3 size: 15 residues. From germline, CDR1 is SGDLS and CDR2 YYNGEE. Trimming took off 0 bases at V and 1 base at J, with 7 bases between the two ends. The CDR3 coding sequence is TGTGCCAGCAGCGTAGCTGCAGGGAACACCGGGGAGCTGTTTTTT. Translating it yields CASSVAAGNTGELFF.

This rearrangement joins TRBV5-1 to TRBJ2-2; TRBD1 aligns across 9 bases. Germline CDR1 and CDR2: SGHRS and YFSETQ. The CDR3 extends over 19 amino acids. V shed 0 bases and J 3 bases; nucleotides not matched to a gene: 12. The CDR3 DNA sequence: TGCGCCAGCAGCTTGGCCCCCGGGACAGGGCATGAGGACACCGGGGAGCTGTTTTTT. The encoded protein is CASSLAPGTGHEDTGELFF.

This clone appeared a single time. The chain is built from TRBV6-5 and TRBJ2-6; weak D call: TRBD1 (6 bases). The CDR3 has 14 residues. Deletions cut 7 bases from V and 4 bases from J, with 11 bases between. From germline, CDR1 is MNHEY and CDR2 SVGAGI. In DNA form, the CDR3 reads TGTGCCAGCACCGCCAGGGGAGGGGCCAACGTCCTGACTTTC. This gives the protein CASTARGGANVLTF.

The chain links TRBV5-1 to TRBJ2-7; a weak D match, TRBD1 (6 bases). This CDR3 has 15 residues. Germline values: CDR1 SGHRS, CDR2 YFSETQ. With 0 bases removed from V and 2 bases from J, the gap between germline ends came to 12 bases. The CDR3 sequence: CASSLVQGATYEQYF. The CDR3 nucleotides read TGCGCCAGCAGCTTGGTACAGGGCGCAACCTACGAGCAGTACTTC.

The rearrangement uses TRBV18 and TRBJ1-3, with TRBD1 identical over 9 bases. The length of the CDR3 is 16 residues. Germline trimming cut 6 bases from V and 2 bases from J; bases unmatched to any gene: 8. CDR1 is KGHSH and CDR2 is LQKENI in the germline V gene. Here the CDR3 DNA reads TGTGCCAGCTCGCACCGGGACAGGGTCGCTGGAAACACCATATATTTT. It codes for CASSHRDRVAGNTIYF.

The genes are TRBV9 and TRBJ1-5; no clear D gene. Trimming took off 0 bases at V and 8 bases at J, with 9 bases between the two ends. CDR3 length: 13 amino acids. Germline assignment: CDR1 SGDLS and CDR2 YYNGEE. Written as DNA, the CDR3 is TGTGCCAGCAGCGTAGGGGGTACGGAGCCCCAGCATTTT. Translated, it gives CASSVGGTEPQHF.

The chain employs TRBV11-3 and TRBJ2-5; 11 positions match TRBD2. The CDR3 has 16 amino acids. In germline, CDR1 is SGHNT, CDR2 YENEEA. After removal of 5 bases from V and 1 base from J, the junction contained 6 bases not matched to a gene. CDR3 in DNA: TGTGCCAGCAGCCCAAGACTAGCGGGGTTCCAAGAGACCCAGTACTTC. The encoded protein is CASSPRLAGFQETQYF.

The rearrangement joins TRBV18 to TRBJ2-1, with 9 bases identical to TRBD1. With 6 bases clipped from V and 5 bases from J, the junction kept 8 bases outside the gene matches. Germline V gene lookup returns CDR1 KGHSH and CDR2 LQKENI. CDR3 length: 15 amino acids. DNA of the CDR3: TGTGCCAGCTCCCCGGACAGGGGCACCCACAATGAGCAGTTCTTC. This gives the protein CASSPDRGTHNEQFF.